These 17 T cell receptor beta chains originate from one sample sequenced in a study of cytomegalovirus exposure and HLA in healthy donors. PCR used 60 Vbeta primers and 13 Jbeta primers. The method was immunoSEQ multiplex PCR; TCRdb's version includes in-frame clones alone and lacks a portion of them. Here the sample spans over 75,000 clones, about three quarters being singletons. Sequencing used PBMCs. All receptors derive from a man aged 50 to 59 in good health and CMV-seropositive.

This chain joins TRBV5-5 and TRBJ1-6; no definite D call. This CDR3 has 13 residues. From germline, CDR1 is SGHKS and CDR2 YYEKEE (reference sequence). V dropped 7 bases and J dropped 3 bases, with 8 bases sitting between them. The CDR3 is CASQADYNSPLHF. Written as DNA, the CDR3 is TGTGCCAGCCAGGCTGACTATAATTCACCCCTCCACTTT.

The chain couples TRBV5-5 to TRBJ2-2, with TRBD2 matching 13 bases. The germline V gene has CDR1 SGHKS and CDR2 YYEKEE (reference sequence). This CDR3 comprises 18 residues. V shed 4 bases, J shed 9 bases, and the junction held 15 bases outside the gene matches. CDR3 amino acids: CASSPWGGTSGDLRELFF. The CDR3 DNA reads as TGTGCCAGCAGCCCATGGGGAGGGACTAGCGGGGACCTTAGGGAGCTGTTTTTT.

V and J are TRBV19 and TRBJ1-1; D remains ambiguous. In germline, CDR1 is LNHDA, CDR2 SQIVND (reference sequence). The ends were cut back, 8 bases at V and 2 bases at J, with 9 bases in the middle. This CDR3 comprises 12 residues. The CDR3 nucleotides are TGTGCCAGTGTTCGCGCCAACACTGAAGCTTTCTTT. Translated: CASVRANTEAFF.

This clone was recorded once. The chain uses TRBV28 and TRBJ1-2; TRBD1 agrees at 8 bases. V gave up 6 bases and J gave up 5 bases; unmatched junction bases: 8. Germline V gene sequence: CDR1 MDHEN, CDR2 SYDVKM. The CDR3 has 14 amino acids. CDR3 nucleotide sequence: TGTGCCAGCAGGGAAACAGGGACAGGTTATGGCTACACCTTC. Translation gives CASRETGTGYGYTF.

Details on this clone: At one end, the junction sequence differs from germline, possibly due to a read error. V gene TRBV7-2 combines with J gene TRBJ1-5; D is unclear. Germline lookup yields CDR1 SGHTA and CDR2 FQGNSA. CDR3 length: 16 amino acids. The CDR3 nucleotides read TGTGCCAGCAGCTTCGGAGGGCGGGTCAGCAATCAGCCCCAGAATTTT. Protein: CASSFGGRVSNQPQNF.

This chain connects TRBV18 to TRBJ2-7; maybe TRBD1 (5 bases). Germline CDR1 and CDR2: KGHSH and LQKENI. The V end lost 0 bases, the J end lost 5 bases, and 11 bases lay between the germline ends. The CDR3 contains 14 residues. The CDR3 DNA sequence: TGTGCCAGCTCACCACCGATCAGGGTCCACGAGCAGTACTTC. The encoded protein is CASSPPIRVHEQYF.

This clone came up once. The rearrangement joins TRBV7-2 to TRBJ2-3; D is possibly TRBD2 (5 bases). CDR3 size: 14 residues. V was clipped by 1 base and J by 5 bases, with 10 bases between them. The germline gives CDR1 SGHTA, CDR2 FQGNSA. CDR3 loop: CASSLGGSRDTQYF. The CDR3 DNA reads TGTGCCAGCAGCTTAGGAGGGAGTAGAGATACGCAGTATTTT.

This clone has only a few counts. The chain recombines TRBV10-3 with TRBJ2-1; 12 nucleotides match TRBD2. The CDR3 sequence is 15 residues long. The J segment lost 7 bases and the V segment lost 7 bases, leaving 8 bases of the junction unmatched. Germline V gene lookup returns CDR1 ENHRY and CDR2 SYGVKD. The CDR3 nucleotides are TGTGCCATCATGGCTAGCGGGGGGGCGGAGAATGAGCAGTTCTTC. Its translation is CAIMASGGAENEQFF.

CDR3 region: CSVDRSPGANVLTF. The CDR3, as DNA: TGCAGCGTTGATCGAAGCCCTGGGGCCAACGTCCTGACTTTC. V is TRBV29-1 and J is TRBJ2-6; D is undetermined. The germline CDR1 and CDR2 sequences are SQVTM and ANQGSEA. The CDR3 has 14 amino acids. Trimming left V 3 bases short and J 2 bases short, with 8 bases between.

The chain has TRBV4-3 and TRBJ1-4; D possibly corresponds to TRBD1 (5 bases). V was trimmed by 5 bases and J by 6 bases, leaving 19 bases between them. CDR1 LGHNA and CDR2 YSLEER come from the germline V gene. CDR3 size: 16 residues. CDR3 in DNA: TGCGCCAGCAGCGAGATAAGTGACAGAGAATATGAAAAACTGTTTTTT. Residues: CASSEISDREYEKLFF.

This chain uses TRBV27 with TRBJ1-1, with TRBD1 matching over 7 bases. This CDR3 region has 15 residues. Germline lookup yields CDR1 MNHEY and CDR2 SMNVEV (reference sequence). J gave up 5 bases and V 8 bases, and 14 bases lay outside the gene matches. CDR3 protein: CASGTSGRGITEAFF. The CDR3 nucleotides read TGTGCCAGCGGAACAAGTGGCAGGGGGATTACTGAAGCTTTCTTT.

V is TRBV12-5 and J is TRBJ1-5, with 10 bases that match TRBD1. Looked up from germline, CDR1 is LGHNT and CDR2 is FRNRAP. With V trimmed by 6 bases and J by 0 bases, 14 bases remained unmatched. The CDR3 has 19 residues. The CDR3, as DNA: TGTGCTAGTGGCCAGCCCCAATTGACAGGGGGCCGTAGCAATCAGCCCCAGCATTTT. Protein product: CASGQPQLTGGRSNQPQHF.

This clone has a single count. The chain uses TRBV7-2 and TRBJ1-3; 9 bases match TRBD1. Germline values: CDR1 SGHTA, CDR2 FQGNSA. V lost 2 bases and J lost 3; bases outside the gene matches: 2. This CDR3 comprises 15 residues. CDR3 DNA sequence: TGTGCCAGCAGCTTAACGGGACAGGGTGGAAACACCATATATTTT. It yields the protein CASSLTGQGGNTIYF. Based on the CDR3 plus reference TRBV7-2 and TRBJ1-3, the full variable domain is GAGVSQSPSNKVTEKGKDVELRCDPISGHTALYWYRQSLGQGLEFLIYFQGNSAPDKSGLPSDRFSAERTGGSVSTLTIQRTQQEDSAVYLCASSLTGQGGNTIYFGEGSWLTVV.

The CDR3 DNA reads TGTGCCAGCAGCAAGCTAGCGGGGGCGTCCTACGAGCAGTACTTC. It translates to CASSKLAGASYEQYF. The chain recombines TRBV7-7 with TRBJ2-7; 10 nucleotides match TRBD2. V trimming: 5 bases; J trimming: 1 base; junction bases outside the gene matches: 5. The CDR3 runs 15 residues. Per germline, CDR1 SSHAT and CDR2 FNYEAQ (reference sequence).

This sequence joins TRBV5-4 and TRBJ2-7; TRBD2 might be the D (7 bases). This CDR3 is built from 15 residues. CDR1 and CDR2 (germline): SGHNT, YYREEE (reference sequence). The ends were cut back, 5 bases at V and 5 bases at J, with 20 bases in the middle. CDR3 sequence reads: CASSPGGGYADEQYF. The CDR3 DNA follows: TGTGCCAGCAGTCCGGGGGGCGGTTATGCGGACGAGCAGTACTTC. The whole variable domain, filled in from reference TRBV5-4 and TRBJ2-7, reads ETGVTQSPTHLIKTRGQQVTLRCSSQSGHNTVSWYQQALGQGPQFIFQYYREEENGRGNFPPRFSGLQFPNYSSELNVNALELDDSALYLCASSPGGGYADEQYFGPGTRLTVT.

The rearrangement joins TRBV13 to TRBJ2-7; 7 bases line up with TRBD1. Trimming took 2 bases from V and 6 from J; bases not matched to a gene: 7. The germline V gene has CDR1 PRHDT and CDR2 FYEKMQ (reference sequence). This CDR3 region has 14 residues. CDR3 in DNA: TGTGCCAGCAGCTTAAGACAGGGATCTGCCGAGCAGTACTTC. Residues: CASSLRQGSAEQYF.

The chain is built from TRBV18 and TRBJ2-3, with D possibly TRBD2 on 5 matching bases. Germline lookup yields CDR1 KGHSH and CDR2 LQKENI. V lost 8 bases and J 0 bases, leaving 12 bases between the germline ends. The CDR3 spans 14 residues. DNA for the CDR3: TGTGCCAGCGGCCCGGACTCGAGCACAGATACGCAGTATTTT. Translating gives CASGPDSSTDTQYF.